These T cell receptor beta chains were read from a single sample in a study of blood T cell repertoires in COVID-19. Sequencing used immunoSEQ multiplex PCR; TCRdb keeps in-frame clones, though not all of them. The table includes 90,000 to 110,000 clones, roughly 79% detected once. The sample taken for sequencing was peripheral blood. The source of these receptors is a woman in her seventies with acute or convalescent COVID-19. Each CDR3 is given with its conserved first and last residue. A D gene is named only where the DNA matches it firmly. Rows give clone size only sometimes, using once, few, many, or a class for an expanded clone.

V gene: TRBV7-3
clone size: NA
J gene: TRBJ2-1
D gene: NA
CDR3 DNA: TGTGCCAGCAGCTCCCTGGGGGCTTACAATGAGCAGTTCTTC
CDR3 protein: CASSSLGAYNEQFF

V gene: TRBV4-3
clone size: NA
J gene: TRBJ2-1
D gene: NA
CDR3 DNA: TGCGCCAGCAGCCAAGGGGCACTAGCTCGGAATGAGCAGTTCTTC
CDR3 protein: CASSQGALARNEQFF

V gene: TRBV18
clone size: NA
J gene: TRBJ1-1
D gene: NA
CDR3 DNA: TGTGCCAGCTCACCAGGGGTAGGGGCACCCACAAATGAAGCTTTCTTT
CDR3 protein: CASSPGVGAPTNEAFF

V gene: TRBV7-9
clone size: few
J gene: TRBJ2-2
D gene: NA
CDR3 DNA: TGTGCCAGCAGCCCGCGACAGGAGAACACCGGGGAGCTGTTTTTT
CDR3 protein: CASSPRQENTGELFF

V gene: TRBV9
clone size: NA
J gene: TRBJ2-1
D gene: NA
CDR3 DNA: TGTGCCAGCAGCAAGGACTATTACTACAATGAGCAGTTCTTC
CDR3 protein: CASSKDYYYNEQFF

V gene: TRBV10-3
clone size: few
J gene: TRBJ1-2
D gene: TRBD1
CDR3 DNA: TGTGCCATCAGTGTAGCCGGGACAGGGGAGGGCTACACCTTC
CDR3 protein: CAISVAGTGEGYTF

V gene: TRBV18
clone size: NA
J gene: TRBJ2-5
D gene: NA
CDR3 DNA: TGTGCCAGCTCACCAATGCGGGAGACCCAGTACTTC
CDR3 protein: CASSPMRETQYF

V gene: TRBV28
clone size: NA
J gene: TRBJ2-1
D gene: NA
CDR3 DNA: TGTGCCAGCAGTTTGTGGACACAGCAGTTCTTC
CDR3 protein: CASSLWTQQFF

V gene: TRBV9
clone size: NA
J gene: TRBJ1-2
D gene: NA
CDR3 DNA: TGTGCCAGCAGCGTAGACATGGACTATGGCTACACCTTC
CDR3 protein: CASSVDMDYGYTF

V gene: TRBV6-5
clone size: NA
J gene: TRBJ2-5
D gene: NA
CDR3 DNA: TGTGCCAGCAGAGCACACCAGGGGTCGCGGGAGACCCAGTACTTC
CDR3 protein: CASRAHQGSRETQYF

V gene: TRBV18
clone size: NA
J gene: TRBJ2-1
D gene: NA
CDR3 DNA: TGTGCCAGCTCGGAGGCTAGCGTCGGTGAGCAGTTCTTC
CDR3 protein: CASSEASVGEQFF

V gene: TRBV5-4
clone size: NA
J gene: TRBJ1-2
D gene: NA
CDR3 DNA: TGTGCCAGCAGCACTGAAAGCCAGGATATTGGCTACACCTTC
CDR3 protein: CASSTESQDIGYTF

V gene: TRBV7-9
clone size: NA
J gene: TRBJ1-4
D gene: NA
CDR3 DNA: TGTGCCAGCAGCTTAGGATCTTCCGGTGAAAAACTGTTTTTT
CDR3 protein: CASSLGSSGEKLFF

V gene: TRBV19
clone size: NA
J gene: TRBJ2-1
D gene: TRBD2
CDR3 DNA: TGTGCCAGTACTCTCTCTAGCGGGGGGGTGTTCTCCTACAATGAGCAGTTCTTC
CDR3 protein: CASTLSSGGVFSYNEQFF

V gene: TRBV4-1
clone size: NA
J gene: TRBJ1-3
D gene: NA
CDR3 DNA: TGCGCCAGCAGTCCTAGCGGGGGGCCTGGAAACACCATATATTTT
CDR3 protein: CASSPSGGPGNTIYF

V gene: TRBV2
clone size: once
J gene: TRBJ1-2
D gene: TRBD1
CDR3 DNA: TGTGCCAGCAGTGATATGGACAGGGATTACACCTTC
CDR3 protein: CASSDMDRDYTF

V gene: TRBV5-1
clone size: once
J gene: TRBJ2-1
D gene: TRBD2
CDR3 DNA: TGCGCCAGCAGCTTGGCAGCGGGGGATGTAGATGAGCAGTTCTTC
CDR3 protein: CASSLAAGDVDEQFF

V gene: TRBV14
clone size: few
J gene: TRBJ1-6
D gene: NA
CDR3 DNA: TGTGCCAGCAGCCCCCTCGGGACACCTAATTCACCCCTCCACTTT
CDR3 protein: CASSPLGTPNSPLHF

V gene: TRBV21-1
clone size: NA
J gene: TRBJ1-1
D gene: NA
CDR3 DNA: TGTGCCAGCAGTCCACTGATAGCTACACATCGCACTGAAGCTTTCTTT
CDR3 protein: CASSPLIATHRTEAFF

V gene: TRBV7-9
clone size: NA
J gene: TRBJ2-3
D gene: NA
CDR3 DNA: TGTGCCAGCAGCGAAGGAGGGCCATCAGCAGATACGCAGTATTTT
CDR3 protein: CASSEGGPSADTQYF

V gene: TRBV14
clone size: once
J gene: TRBJ1-6
D gene: TRBD1
CDR3 DNA: TGTGCCAGCAGCCTCTCCCACGGGACAGGGGGCTCACCCCTCCACTTT
CDR3 protein: CASSLSHGTGGSPLHF

V gene: TRBV7-9
clone size: NA
J gene: TRBJ2-5
D gene: NA
CDR3 DNA: TGTGCCAGCAGCTACCCGGACGGGGAAGAGACCCAGTACTTC
CDR3 protein: CASSYPDGEETQYF

V gene: TRBV5-6
clone size: NA
J gene: TRBJ2-6
D gene: NA
CDR3 DNA: TGTGCCAGCTCCCTGGGCCAGGTTCTCGGCAGTGGGGCCAACGTCCTGACTTTC
CDR3 protein: CASSLGQVLGSGANVLTF

V gene: TRBV5-1
clone size: NA
J gene: TRBJ1-1
D gene: NA
CDR3 DNA: TGCGCCAGCAGAAGCGGGTCGAACAGCATGAACACTGAAGCTTTCTTT
CDR3 protein: CASRSGSNSMNTEAFF

V gene: TRBV2
clone size: few
J gene: TRBJ1-5
D gene: TRBD1
CDR3 DNA: TGTGCCAGCAGTGCGGCCAGGGGGCTGGGGAACAATCAGCCCCAGCATTTT
CDR3 protein: CASSAARGLGNNQPQHF

V gene: TRBV10-3
clone size: NA
J gene: TRBJ1-4
D gene: TRBD1
CDR3 DNA: TGTGCCATCAGTGAGCGGGGACAGGATAATGAAAAACTGTTTTTT
CDR3 protein: CAISERGQDNEKLFF

V gene: TRBV4-1
clone size: NA
J gene: TRBJ2-2
D gene: NA
CDR3 DNA: TGCGCCAGCAGCCAAGATCTAACCGGGGAGCTGTTTTTT
CDR3 protein: CASSQDLTGELFF

V gene: TRBV28
clone size: NA
J gene: TRBJ1-1
D gene: NA
CDR3 DNA: TGTGCCAGCACGAACCAAGGACAGTACACTGAAGCTTTCTTT
CDR3 protein: CASTNQGQYTEAFF

V gene: TRBV6-6
clone size: NA
J gene: TRBJ1-2
D gene: TRBD1
CDR3 DNA: TGTGCCAGCAGTCACCGGGACAGGGGGCGAGACGGCTATGGCTACACCTTC
CDR3 protein: CASSHRDRGRDGYGYTF

V gene: TRBV6-5
clone size: NA
J gene: TRBJ2-7
D gene: NA
CDR3 DNA: TGTGCCAGCAGTTACAGGGCAGGGGCCTCCTACGAGCAGTACTTC
CDR3 protein: CASSYRAGASYEQYF

V gene: TRBV5-4
clone size: NA
J gene: TRBJ1-6
D gene: NA
CDR3 DNA: TGTGCCAGCAGCCAGGGCAGGACCAATTCACCCCTCCACTTT
CDR3 protein: CASSQGRTNSPLHF

V gene: TRBV14
clone size: few
J gene: TRBJ1-1
D gene: NA
CDR3 DNA: TGTGCCAGCAGCCCGACTGTGATCGCTGAAGCTTTCTTT
CDR3 protein: CASSPTVIAEAFF

V gene: TRBV24-1
clone size: few
J gene: TRBJ1-2
D gene: TRBD1
CDR3 DNA: TGTGCCACCAGTGATTTTAACGCGGGACAGGGGGACTATGGCTACACCTTC
CDR3 protein: CATSDFNAGQGDYGYTF

V gene: TRBV30
clone size: NA
J gene: TRBJ1-2
D gene: NA
CDR3 DNA: TGTGCCTGGAGTGTACGTCGACAGGAATGGAATGGCTACACCTTC
CDR3 protein: CAWSVRRQEWNGYTF

V gene: TRBV5-6
clone size: many
J gene: TRBJ2-2
D gene: TRBD1
CDR3 DNA: TGTGCCAGCAGCCCCCAGGGGGCAGACACCGGGGAGCTGTTTTTT
CDR3 protein: CASSPQGADTGELFF

V gene: TRBV30
clone size: NA
J gene: TRBJ1-5
D gene: NA
CDR3 DNA: TGTGCCTGGAGCGGACTGGGTAGCAATCAGCCCCAGCATTTT
CDR3 protein: CAWSGLGSNQPQHF

V gene: TRBV14
clone size: few
J gene: TRBJ1-1
D gene: TRBD1
CDR3 DNA: TGTGCCAGCAGCCAAGATTTTCGGATACAGGGGTCGAACACTGAAGCTTTCTTT
CDR3 protein: CASSQDFRIQGSNTEAFF

V gene: TRBV7-3
clone size: NA
J gene: TRBJ1-3
D gene: NA
CDR3 DNA: TGTGCCAGCAGTCAGCAGGCCGGCTCTGGAAACACCATATATTTT
CDR3 protein: CASSQQAGSGNTIYF

V gene: TRBV7-9
clone size: NA
J gene: TRBJ2-2
D gene: NA
CDR3 DNA: TGTGCCAGCAGCTTGGCCACCGGGGAGCTGTTTTTT
CDR3 protein: CASSLATGELFF

V gene: TRBV12-5
clone size: NA
J gene: TRBJ1-4
D gene: NA
CDR3 DNA: TGTGCTAGTGGTTTAGCTGGACTCGGTGAAAAACTGTTTTTT
CDR3 protein: CASGLAGLGEKLFF

V gene: TRBV5-5
clone size: NA
J gene: TRBJ2-7
D gene: TRBD2
CDR3 DNA: TGTGCCAGCACGGGACTAGCGGTTTACGAGCAGTACTTC
CDR3 protein: CASTGLAVYEQYF

V gene: TRBV6-5
clone size: NA
J gene: TRBJ1-1
D gene: NA
CDR3 DNA: TGTGCCAGCAGCCGGGGGGGGACTGAAGCTTTCTTT
CDR3 protein: CASSRGGTEAFF

V gene: TRBV28
clone size: NA
J gene: TRBJ2-4
D gene: NA
CDR3 DNA: TGTGCCAGCAGTTTTGTTTTCGACGGGAACATTCAGTACTTC
CDR3 protein: CASSFVFDGNIQYF

V gene: TRBV7-2
clone size: NA
J gene: TRBJ2-1
D gene: TRBD2
CDR3 DNA: TGTGCCAGCAGCTTAGTGCCACTAGCGGGTCTAAATGAGCAGTTCTTC
CDR3 protein: CASSLVPLAGLNEQFF

V gene: TRBV7-9
clone size: NA
J gene: TRBJ1-2
D gene: TRBD1
CDR3 DNA: TGTGCCAGCAGCTCCCCCGGGACAGGGGACAACTATGGCTACACCTTC
CDR3 protein: CASSSPGTGDNYGYTF

V gene: TRBV6-5
clone size: NA
J gene: TRBJ1-1
D gene: NA
CDR3 DNA: TGTGCCAGCAGGACAGGACTGAACACTGAAGCTTTCTTT
CDR3 protein: CASRTGLNTEAFF

V gene: TRBV6-5
clone size: NA
J gene: TRBJ2-5
D gene: NA
CDR3 DNA: TGTGCCAGCAGCCTAGGAAACCCCGGCCAAGAGACCCAGTACTTC
CDR3 protein: CASSLGNPGQETQYF

V gene: TRBV15
clone size: few
J gene: TRBJ2-7
D gene: TRBD2
CDR3 DNA: TGTGCCACCAGCAGTGGACTAGCGGGAGGCCCCTACGAGCAGTACTTC
CDR3 protein: CATSSGLAGGPYEQYF

V gene: TRBV19
clone size: NA
J gene: TRBJ2-2
D gene: NA
CDR3 DNA: TGTGCCAGTAGTATAGGAGCGGCCGCCGGGGAGCTGTTTTTT
CDR3 protein: CASSIGAAAGELFF

V gene: TRBV6-4
clone size: NA
J gene: TRBJ2-2
D gene: NA
CDR3 DNA: TGTGCCAGCAGTGCTAGCGTCGGCACCGGGGAGCTGTTTTTT
CDR3 protein: CASSASVGTGELFF

V gene: TRBV5-1
clone size: NA
J gene: TRBJ2-2
D gene: NA
CDR3 DNA: TGCGCCAGCAGCACGCCAACAGAGAACACCGGGGAGCTGTTTTTT
CDR3 protein: CASSTPTENTGELFF

V gene: TRBV5-1
clone size: NA
J gene: TRBJ2-7
D gene: NA
CDR3 DNA: TGCGCCAGCAGCTCGGGTGGGCAGGGCAGCTCCTACGAGCAGTACTTC
CDR3 protein: CASSSGGQGSSYEQYF

V gene: TRBV28
clone size: few
J gene: TRBJ1-5
D gene: TRBD1
CDR3 DNA: TGTGCCAGCAGTTTAACCGGGACAGGCCTTCAACCCCAGCATTTT
CDR3 protein: CASSLTGTGLQPQHF